These T cell receptor beta chains were read from a single sample in a study of blood T cell repertoires in COVID-19. Sequencing was performed with immunoSEQ multiplex PCR; in TCRdb, only in-frame clones are kept and a portion is missing. This table holds 30,000 or so clones, more than 70% found once. What was sequenced was peripheral blood. The receptor source for this set is a man older than 75 with active COVID-19. The CDR3 runs from the conserved cysteine through the conserved F or W. The order of the fields is CDR3 protein, CDR3 DNA, D gene, V gene, J gene, clone size. The D gene is left open where the match is weak. Size tells how often a clone was seen (once, few, many) or the class of an expanded clone, and some rows leave it out.

cdr3_aa: CAWTTGTGDSVQYF
cdr3_nt: TGTGCCTGGACGACCGGGACAGGGGACAGTGTGCAGTACTTC
d_call: TRBD1
v_call: TRBV30
j_call: TRBJ2-7
clone_size: few

cdr3_aa: CASRGARGAGYNEQFF
cdr3_nt: TGTGCCAGCAGAGGGGCTCGGGGGGCCGGATACAATGAGCAGTTCTTC
d_call: -
v_call: TRBV7-9
j_call: TRBJ2-1
clone_size: -

cdr3_aa: CASSPGTRNTEAFF
cdr3_nt: TGTGCCAGCAGCCCAGGGACACGGAACACTGAAGCTTTCTTT
d_call: -
v_call: TRBV11-3
j_call: TRBJ1-1
clone_size: -

cdr3_aa: CASSPGRGNSPLHF
cdr3_nt: TGTGCCAGCAGCCCTGGACGGGGTAATTCACCCCTCCACTTT
d_call: -
v_call: TRBV7-9
j_call: TRBJ1-6
clone_size: -

cdr3_aa: CASSLEDQGAGGEKLFF
cdr3_nt: TGTGCCAGCAGTTTAGAAGACCAGGGGGCCGGTGGTGAAAAACTGTTTTTT
d_call: TRBD1
v_call: TRBV27
j_call: TRBJ1-4
clone_size: -

cdr3_aa: CASSRGTSSGGTDTQYF
cdr3_nt: TGTGCCAGCAGCCGCGGGACTTCTAGCGGGGGCACAGATACGCAGTATTTT
d_call: TRBD2
v_call: TRBV5-5
j_call: TRBJ2-3
clone_size: -

cdr3_aa: CASSPRTSPDTQYF
cdr3_nt: TGTGCCAGCAGCCCCCGGACTAGTCCAGATACGCAGTATTTT
d_call: TRBD2
v_call: TRBV13
j_call: TRBJ2-3
clone_size: once

cdr3_aa: CASKFSPDYGYTF
cdr3_nt: TGTGCCAGCAAGTTTAGCCCAGACTATGGCTACACCTTC
d_call: -
v_call: TRBV2
j_call: TRBJ1-2
clone_size: -

cdr3_aa: CASSGGGPQETQYF
cdr3_nt: TGTGCCAGCAGCGGGGGGGGCCCCCAAGAGACCCAGTACTTC
d_call: -
v_call: TRBV9
j_call: TRBJ2-5
clone_size: few

cdr3_aa: CASSLDSSTDTQYF
cdr3_nt: TGCGCCAGCAGCTTAGACAGTAGCACAGATACGCAGTATTTT
d_call: -
v_call: TRBV5-1
j_call: TRBJ2-3
clone_size: -

cdr3_aa: CASSQEGRGQETQYF
cdr3_nt: TGCGCCAGCAGCCAAGAAGGACGGGGCCAAGAGACCCAGTACTTC
d_call: -
v_call: TRBV4-1
j_call: TRBJ2-5
clone_size: -

cdr3_aa: CSVEPGVSGELFF
cdr3_nt: TGCAGCGTTGAACCAGGGGTCTCCGGGGAGCTGTTTTTT
d_call: -
v_call: TRBV29-1
j_call: TRBJ2-2
clone_size: -

cdr3_aa: CASSPSGGNYGYTF
cdr3_nt: TGTGCCAGCAGCCCCTCGGGAGGGAACTATGGCTACACCTTC
d_call: -
v_call: TRBV3-1/TRBV3-2
j_call: TRBJ1-2
clone_size: -

cdr3_aa: CASSDAQTGTEAFF
cdr3_nt: TGTGCCAGCAGTGATGCCCAGACGGGGACTGAAGCTTTCTTT
d_call: -
v_call: TRBV6-1
j_call: TRBJ1-1
clone_size: few

cdr3_aa: CASSEERTGSEETQYF
cdr3_nt: TGTGCCAGCAGTGAAGAAAGGACAGGGTCGGAAGAGACCCAGTACTTC
d_call: TRBD1
v_call: TRBV2
j_call: TRBJ2-5
clone_size: few